This T cell receptor (beta chain) appears in the sequencing data of a study of CD8+CD57+ T cells in acquired aplastic anemia. Patients selected for sequencing had displayed CD8+CD57+ cell expansion by flow cytometry. Using genomic DNA as the template, TCR beta VDJ and CDR3 profiling was carried out. TCRdb reprocessed the reads via MiXCR and lists one record per CDR3 protein. The table has a few hundred thousand distinct CDR3 sequences, around a third seen once. The CDR3 has 14 amino acids. CDR1 is MGHDK, CDR2 SYGVNS, per germline. The V end lost 4 bases, the J end lost 3 bases, and 13 bases lay between the germline ends.

The sequence was obtained from a human donor with aplastic anemia. The chain joins TRBV25-1 to TRBJ2-7, with D hard to call. The specimen was sorted CD4+, CD8+, or CD8+CD57+ T cells (not recorded which) from PBMCs. The CDR3 reads CASSASGRSYEQYF. CDR3 nucleotide sequence: TGTGCCAGCAGTGCTTCCGGGCGGAGCTACGAGCAGTACTTC.